The T cell receptor (beta chain) under discussion was sequenced for a study of CD8 T cells in ankylosing spondylitis. In TCRdb, the 5' RACE reads were re-called with MiXCR into one record per CDR3 protein. The sample has about 440,000 distinct CDR3 sequences, roughly 18% seen once. In its sample, this clonotype was seen a few times. What it recognizes is unknown. Study-level points and caveats: For ankylosing spondylitis blood, a TCR beta motif of under 10 highly homologous variants appeared characteristic.

Source material: blood, either unsorted or a sorted T cell fraction (not recorded which). The receptor comes from a male donor with ankylosing spondylitis.

The CDR3 region is CASSKRGGQETQYF. The CDR3 region has the DNA TGTGCCAGCAGCAAGCGGGGGGGCCAAGAGACCCAGTACTTC. J is TRBJ2-5 and V is TRBV7-2; 10 positions match TRBD2. With V trimmed by 5 bases and J by 1 base, 1 base remained unmatched. The CDR3 runs to 14 residues. Looked up from germline, CDR1 is SGHTA and CDR2 is FQGNSA.